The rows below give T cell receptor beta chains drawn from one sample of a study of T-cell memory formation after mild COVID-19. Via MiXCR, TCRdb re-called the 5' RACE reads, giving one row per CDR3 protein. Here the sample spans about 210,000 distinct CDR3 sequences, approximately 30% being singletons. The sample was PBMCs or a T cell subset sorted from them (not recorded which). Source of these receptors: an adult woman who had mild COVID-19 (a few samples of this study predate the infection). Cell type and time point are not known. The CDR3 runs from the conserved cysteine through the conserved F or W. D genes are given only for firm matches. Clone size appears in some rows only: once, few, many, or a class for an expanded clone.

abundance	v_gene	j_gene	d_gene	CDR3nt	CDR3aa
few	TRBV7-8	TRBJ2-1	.	TGTGCCAGCAGCCCGGCCTGGGCCTACAATGAGCAGTTCTTC	CASSPAWAYNEQFF
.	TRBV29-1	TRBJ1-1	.	TGCAGCGTGGGGGAGGGCCCTGAAGCTTTCTTT	CSVGEGPEAFF
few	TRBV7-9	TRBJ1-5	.	TGTGCCAGCAGCACTTCAGGGGTTCAGCCCCAGCATTTT	CASSTSGVQPQHF
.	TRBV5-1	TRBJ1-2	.	TGCGCCAGCAGCTTGGAAGGGTCGGGGTACGGCTACACCTTC	CASSLEGSGYGYTF
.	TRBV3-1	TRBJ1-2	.	TGTGCCAGCAGCCAAGACTACGGACGGAACTATGGCTACACCTTC	CASSQDYGRNYGYTF
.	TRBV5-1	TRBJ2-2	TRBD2	TGCGCCAGCAGCTGGCTAGCGGGAGTAGGAACCGGGGAGCTGTTTTTT	CASSWLAGVGTGELFF
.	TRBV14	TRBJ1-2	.	TGTGCCAGCAGCCAAGTCCCCGCTCAGGGAGCCTGGTTC	CASSQVPAQGAWF
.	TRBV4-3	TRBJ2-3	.	TGCGCCAGCAGCCAAGATTACACGGTTTCTCACACAGATACGCAGTATTTT	CASSQDYTVSHTDTQYF
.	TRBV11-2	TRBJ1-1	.	TGTGCCAGCAGCTTAGGTTTCCGGGGCGAAGCTTTCTTT	CASSLGFRGEAFF
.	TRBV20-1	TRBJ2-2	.	TGCAGTGCTAGACCTCCGGCGGGCGGGGAGCTGTTTTTT	CSARPPAGGELFF
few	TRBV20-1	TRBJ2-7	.	TGCAGTGCTAGAGGGGCAGGGACCTACGAGCAGTACTTC	CSARGAGTYEQYF
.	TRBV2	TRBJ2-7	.	TGTGCCAGCAGTGAAGCAGGTACCGGGAAAAAGGTGTACTTC	CASSEAGTGKKVYF
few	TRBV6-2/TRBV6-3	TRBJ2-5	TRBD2	TGTGCCAGCAGTTATGTAGCGGGAGGCCAAGAGACCCAGTACTTC	CASSYVAGGQETQYF
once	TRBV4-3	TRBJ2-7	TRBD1	TGCGCCAGCAGCCAAGACCGGACAGGGACGGCCTACGAGCAGTACTTC	CASSQDRTGTAYEQYF
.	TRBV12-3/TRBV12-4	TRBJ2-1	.	TGTGCCAGCAGACCCGCCTGGACACGGGAGCAGTTCTTC	CASRPAWTREQFF
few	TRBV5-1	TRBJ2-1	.	TGCGCCAGCAGCTACCGGACAGAAAACAATGAGCAGTTCTTC	CASSYRTENNEQFF
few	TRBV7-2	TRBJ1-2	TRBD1	TGTGCCAGCAGCTTAGCTTCCGGGACAGGGCAAGGCTACACCTTC	CASSLASGTGQGYTF
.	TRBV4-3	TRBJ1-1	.	TGCGCCAGCAGCCAAGTGACGGGCGATGGGTGGGGGAACACTGAAGCTTTCTTT	CASSQVTGDGWGNTEAFF
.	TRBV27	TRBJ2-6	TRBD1	TGTGCCAGCTCCAGGTGGGACAGGGGGCCCGGGGCCAACGTCCTGACTTTC	CASSRWDRGPGANVLTF
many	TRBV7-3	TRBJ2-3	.	TGTGCCAGCAGCTTAGGCCAAGTCACAGATACGCAGTATTTT	CASSLGQVTDTQYF
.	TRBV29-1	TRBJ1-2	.	TGCAGCGTGGGTGACCGAAGCTATGGCTACACCTTC	CSVGDRSYGYTF
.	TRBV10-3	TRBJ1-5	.	TGTGCCATCAGTGAGTCCGAAAATCAGCCCCAGCATTTT	CAISESENQPQHF
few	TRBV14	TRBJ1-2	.	TGTGCCAGCAGCCGATCAGGGCCGGGCTATGGCTACACCTTC	CASSRSGPGYGYTF
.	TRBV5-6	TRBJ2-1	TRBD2	TGTGCCAGCAGCTTGCTAGCGGGGGAGGGTAATGAGCAGTTCTTC	CASSLLAGEGNEQFF
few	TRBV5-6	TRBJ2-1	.	TGTGCCAGCAGCTTGGGGGGGGACCCAGGGTACAATGAGCAGTTCTTC	CASSLGGDPGYNEQFF
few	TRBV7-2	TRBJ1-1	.	TGTGCCAGCAGCCTTTTGGGACTCCAAGGGGGAGCTTTCTTT	CASSLLGLQGGAFF
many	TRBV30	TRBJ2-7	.	TGTGCCTGTGGGCGGGCACACGAGCAGTACTTC	CACGRAHEQYF
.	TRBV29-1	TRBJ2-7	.	TGCAGCGTTGGGCCAAGCTCCTACGAGCAGTACTTC	CSVGPSSYEQYF
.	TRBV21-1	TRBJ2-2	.	TGTGCCAACGAGGGGGTCACCGGGGAGCTGTTTTTT	CANEGVTGELFF
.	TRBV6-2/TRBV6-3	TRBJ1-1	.	TGTGCCAGCAGTTACGCGTTTATGAACACTGAAGCTTTCTTT	CASSYAFMNTEAFF